A selection of T cell receptor beta chains follows, all from one sample in a study of T-cell memory formation after mild COVID-19. TCRdb reprocessed the 5' RACE reads via MiXCR and lists one record per CDR3 protein. The data contain hundreds of thousands of distinct CDR3 sequences, about a sixth of them singletons. Sequenced input: PBMCs or a T cell subset sorted from them (not recorded which). The receptors were sampled from a man aged 18 to 30 who had mild COVID-19 (a few samples of this study predate the infection). Cell type and time point are not known. Both conserved end residues are part of each CDR3. D genes are given only for firm matches. The size entry is marked missing in some rows and otherwise reads once, few, many or a size class.

size	J	V	D	CDR3	DNA
many	TRBJ2-3	TRBV5-1	NA	CASSLRPPADTQYF	TGCGCCAGCAGCTTGAGGCCGCCCGCCGATACGCAGTATTTT
NA	TRBJ1-1	TRBV4-3	NA	CASSQVGGETEAFF	TGCGCCAGCAGCCAAGTGGGGGGGGAGACTGAAGCTTTCTTT
few	TRBJ2-7	TRBV10-2	NA	CASSEYSYDDEQYF	TGCGCCAGCAGTGAGTATTCCTACGACGACGAGCAGTACTTC
many	TRBJ1-5	TRBV13	NA	CASSLGSQPQHF	TGTGCCAGCAGCTTAGGTTCCCAGCCCCAGCATTTT
few	TRBJ1-3	TRBV6-5	NA	CASSHLGGNTIYF	TGTGCCAGCAGCCACCTGGGGGGAAACACCATATATTTT
few	TRBJ2-5	TRBV2	NA	CASSELGVETQYF	TGTGCCAGCAGTGAATTGGGCGTAGAGACCCAGTACTTC
few	TRBJ2-7	TRBV27	NA	CASSLGIAYEQYF	TGTGCCAGCAGTTTGGGGATCGCCTACGAGCAGTACTTC
NA	TRBJ1-1	TRBV6-1	NA	CASTPNGYNTEAFF	TGTGCCAGCACCCCGAACGGGTATAACACTGAAGCTTTCTTT
NA	TRBJ2-1	TRBV5-1	TRBD1	CASGQGSPNEQFF	TGCGCCAGCGGACAGGGAAGCCCTAATGAGCAGTTCTTC
NA	TRBJ2-3	TRBV7-8	NA	CASSLAGVRADTQYF	TGTGCCAGCAGCTTAGCCGGGGTTCGGGCAGATACGCAGTATTTT
few	TRBJ2-3	TRBV5-1	NA	CASSTIAAFSTDTQYF	TGCGCCAGCAGCACGATAGCGGCTTTCAGCACAGATACGCAGTATTTT
NA	TRBJ2-3	TRBV9	TRBD2	CASRRGMGTDTQYF	TGTGCCAGCAGGCGGGGGATGGGCACAGATACGCAGTATTTT
few	TRBJ1-4	TRBV7-6	NA	CASSPGLGVEKLFF	TGTGCCAGCAGCCCTGGGTTGGGGGTCGAAAAACTGTTTTTT
NA	TRBJ2-5	TRBV9	TRBD1	CASSVAQGNKETQYF	TGTGCCAGCAGCGTAGCACAGGGGAATAAAGAGACCCAGTACTTC
once	TRBJ2-3	TRBV11-2	NA	CASILSGGGDTQYF	TGTGCCAGCATCCTCTCAGGGGGGGGAGATACGCAGTATTTT
NA	TRBJ2-1	TRBV29-1	TRBD1	CSVEGQPSYNEQFF	TGCAGCGTTGAGGGACAGCCTTCCTACAATGAGCAGTTCTTC
NA	TRBJ2-1	TRBV15	NA	CATSRDEATRGWGYNEQFF	TGTGCCACCAGCAGAGATGAAGCTACAAGGGGATGGGGATACAATGAGCAGTTCTTC
NA	TRBJ1-5	TRBV2	NA	CASSEALLRRREPQHF	TGTGCCAGCAGTGAAGCGCTTCTGCGGAGGAGGGAGCCCCAGCATTTT
few	TRBJ1-2	TRBV29-1	NA	CSAMDDPYGYTF	TGCAGCGCAATGGACGACCCCTATGGCTACACCTTC
NA	TRBJ2-6	TRBV9	NA	CASSVSPWGVSGANVLTF	TGTGCCAGCAGCGTCTCACCCTGGGGGGTCTCTGGGGCCAACGTCCTGACTTTC
many	TRBJ2-3	TRBV7-8	NA	CASSAAWADSTDTQYF	TGTGCCAGCAGCGCGGCCTGGGCAGATAGCACAGATACGCAGTATTTT
few	TRBJ1-6	TRBV20-1	NA	CTSASPSGPPEPLHF	TGCACCAGTGCGAGCCCCAGCGGCCCACCCGAGCCCCTCCACTTT
NA	TRBJ2-7	TRBV6-2/TRBV6-3	NA	CASSYGTGYEQYF	TGTGCCAGCAGTTACGGGACGGGCTACGAGCAGTACTTC
many	TRBJ1-4	TRBV5-5	NA	CASSFLGGDNEKLFF	TGTGCCAGCAGCTTTTTGGGAGGGGATAATGAAAAACTGTTTTTT
many	TRBJ1-2	TRBV12-3/TRBV12-4	TRBD1	CASSRQGAGYGYTF	TGTGCCAGCAGTCGACAGGGGGCTGGCTATGGCTACACCTTC
few	TRBJ1-4	TRBV6-6	NA	CASSYDLYGKKYEKLFF	TGTGCCAGCAGTTACGATCTCTACGGCAAAAAATATGAAAAACTGTTTTTT
NA	TRBJ2-2	TRBV4-2	NA	CASSQVAAPSGELFF	TGTGCCAGCAGCCAAGTCGCGGCTCCGAGCGGGGAGCTGTTTTTT
NA	TRBJ1-1	TRBV6-6	NA	CASRAPSDTEAFF	TGTGCCAGCAGAGCCCCGTCCGACACTGAAGCTTTCTTT
NA	TRBJ2-3	TRBV28	TRBD2	CASSSPGGKDTQYF	TGTGCCAGCAGTTCACCGGGGGGGAAGGATACGCAGTATTTT
few	TRBJ2-7	TRBV6-5	NA	CASKGQSPYEQYF	TGTGCCAGCAAGGGACAATCCCCCTACGAGCAGTACTTC
NA	TRBJ2-3	TRBV4-2	NA	CASSPQLTDTQYF	TGTGCCAGCAGCCCTCAGCTCACAGATACGCAGTATTTT
few	TRBJ2-3	TRBV7-9	NA	CASSLAASVRADTQYF	TGTGCCAGCAGCTTAGCGGCTAGCGTCAGGGCAGATACGCAGTATTTT
few	TRBJ1-1	TRBV12-3/TRBV12-4	TRBD1	CASSDPGQGMNTEAFF	TGTGCCAGCAGTGATCCGGGACAGGGAATGAACACTGAAGCTTTCTTT
NA	TRBJ2-7	TRBV19	NA	CASSIGNGISYEQYF	TGTGCCAGTAGTATAGGAAACGGAATCTCCTACGAGCAGTACTTC
few	TRBJ1-1	TRBV20-1	NA	CSAGESGDTEAFF	TGCAGTGCTGGAGAGAGTGGGGACACTGAAGCTTTCTTT
few	TRBJ1-1	TRBV5-1	NA	CASSPGVGARAFF	TGCGCCAGCAGCCCTGGGGTCGGGGCAAGAGCTTTCTTT
once	TRBJ2-3	TRBV7-2	NA	CASSPDPGSTQYF	TGTGCCAGCAGCCCCGACCCAGGGTCTACGCAGTATTTT
NA	TRBJ1-2	TRBV12-5	NA	CASGLDRDGYTF	TGTGCTAGTGGTTTGGACAGGGATGGCTACACCTTC
NA	TRBJ2-7	TRBV7-9	NA	CASSPEDSPEFYEQYF	TGTGCCAGCAGCCCAGAGGACAGTCCCGAATTCTACGAGCAGTACTTC
few	TRBJ2-2	TRBV28	TRBD1	CASSLGQGAGGGELFF	TGTGCCAGCAGCCTTGGACAGGGGGCTGGCGGCGGGGAGCTGTTTTTT
NA	TRBJ2-5	TRBV27	TRBD2	CASSFTSGGVETQYF	TGTGCCAGCAGTTTTACTAGCGGGGGAGTTGAGACCCAGTACTTC
few	TRBJ2-3	TRBV6-2/TRBV6-3	TRBD2	CASSILGTNTDTQYF	TGTGCCAGCAGTATCCTAGGGACTAACACAGATACGCAGTATTTT